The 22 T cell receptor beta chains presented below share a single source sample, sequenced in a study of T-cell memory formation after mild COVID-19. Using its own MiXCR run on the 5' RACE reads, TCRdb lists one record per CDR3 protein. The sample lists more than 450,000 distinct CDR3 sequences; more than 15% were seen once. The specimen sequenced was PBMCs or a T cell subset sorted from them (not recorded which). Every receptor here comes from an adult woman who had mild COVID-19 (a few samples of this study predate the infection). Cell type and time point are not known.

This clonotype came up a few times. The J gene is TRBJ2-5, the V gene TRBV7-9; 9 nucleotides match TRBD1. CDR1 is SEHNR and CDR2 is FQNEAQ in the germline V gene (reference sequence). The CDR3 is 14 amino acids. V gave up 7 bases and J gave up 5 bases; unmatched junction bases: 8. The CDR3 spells CASTEQGARETQYF. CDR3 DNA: TGTGCCAGCACCGAACAGGGGGCACGGGAGACCCAGTACTTC.

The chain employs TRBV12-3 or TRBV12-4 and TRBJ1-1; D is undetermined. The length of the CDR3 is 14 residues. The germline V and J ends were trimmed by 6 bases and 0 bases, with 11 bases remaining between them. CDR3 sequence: CASSGRLMNTEAFF. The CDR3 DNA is TGTGCCAGCAGCGGACGACTGATGAACACTGAAGCTTTCTTT.

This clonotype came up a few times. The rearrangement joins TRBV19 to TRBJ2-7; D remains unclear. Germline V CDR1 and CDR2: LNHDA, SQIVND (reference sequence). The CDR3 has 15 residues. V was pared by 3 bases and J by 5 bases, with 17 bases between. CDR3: CASSIVLSGSNEQYF. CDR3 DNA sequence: TGTGCCAGTAGTATCGTCCTGTCCGGGTCTAACGAGCAGTACTTC.

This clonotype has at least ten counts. The CDR3 DNA is TGCGCCAGCAGCTTGGCCGGGACTAGCGGGGACCTTTCCTACGAGCAGTACTTC. Amino acid sequence: CASSLAGTSGDLSYEQYF. The gene calls are TRBV5-1 and TRBJ2-7, with 13 bases that match TRBD2. Germline values: CDR1 SGHRS, CDR2 YFSETQ. CDR3 length equals 18 residues. V lost 0 bases to trimming and J lost 1 base; unmatched junction nucleotides: 7. Filled out from reference TRBV5-1 and TRBJ2-7, the complete variable domain reads KAGVTQTPRYLIKTRGQQVTLSCSPISGHRSVSWYQQTPGQGLQFLFEYFSETQRNKGNFPGRFSGRQFSNSRSEMNVSTLELGDSALYLCASSLAGTSGDLSYEQYFGPGTRLTVT.

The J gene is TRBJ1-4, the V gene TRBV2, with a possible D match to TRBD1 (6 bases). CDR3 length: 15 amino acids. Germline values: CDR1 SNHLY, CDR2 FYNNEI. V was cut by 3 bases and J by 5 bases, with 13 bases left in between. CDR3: CASSDQGLINEKLFF. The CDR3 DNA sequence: TGTGCCAGCAGTGATCAGGGGTTGATAAATGAAAAACTGTTTTTT.

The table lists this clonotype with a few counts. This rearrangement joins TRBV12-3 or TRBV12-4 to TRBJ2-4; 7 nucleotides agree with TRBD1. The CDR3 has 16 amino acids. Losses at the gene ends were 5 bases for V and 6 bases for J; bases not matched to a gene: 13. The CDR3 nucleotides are TGTGCCAGCAGTCCCCGATCAGGCCCAGGGGGAAACATTCAGTACTTC. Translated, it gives CASSPRSGPGGNIQYF.

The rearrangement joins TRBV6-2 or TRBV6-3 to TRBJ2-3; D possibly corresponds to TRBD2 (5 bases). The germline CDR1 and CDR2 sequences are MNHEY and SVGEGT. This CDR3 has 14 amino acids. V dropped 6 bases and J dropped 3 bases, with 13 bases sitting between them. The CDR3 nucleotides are TGTGCCAGCAGGCGGACTTTACAAACAGATACGCAGTATTTT. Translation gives CASRRTLQTDTQYF.

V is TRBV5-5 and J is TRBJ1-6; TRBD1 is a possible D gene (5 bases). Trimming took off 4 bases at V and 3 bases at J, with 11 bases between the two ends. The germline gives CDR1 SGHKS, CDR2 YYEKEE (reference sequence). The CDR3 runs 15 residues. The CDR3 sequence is CASSLLQVYNSPLHF. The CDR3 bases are TGTGCCAGCAGCCTATTACAGGTCTATAATTCACCCCTCCACTTT. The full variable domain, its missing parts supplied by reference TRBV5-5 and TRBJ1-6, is DAGVTQSPTHLIKTRGQQVTLRCSPISGHKSVSWYQQVLGQGPQFIFQYYEKEERGRGNFPDRFSARQFPNYSSELNVNALLLGDSALYLCASSLLQVYNSPLHFGNGTRLTVT.

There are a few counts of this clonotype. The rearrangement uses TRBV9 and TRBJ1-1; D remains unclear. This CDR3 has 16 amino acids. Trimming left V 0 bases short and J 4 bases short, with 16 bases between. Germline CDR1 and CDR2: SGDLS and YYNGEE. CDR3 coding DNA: TGTGCCAGCAGCGTAGTATCGACGACCAGGAGCACTGAAGCTTTCTTT. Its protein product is CASSVVSTTRSTEAFF.

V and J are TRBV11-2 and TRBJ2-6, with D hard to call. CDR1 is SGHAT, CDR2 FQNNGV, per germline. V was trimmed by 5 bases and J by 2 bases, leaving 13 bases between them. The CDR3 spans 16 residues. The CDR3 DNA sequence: TGTGCCAGCAGCCCACGGATGGGGACTGGGGCCAACGTCCTGACTTTC. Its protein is CASSPRMGTGANVLTF.

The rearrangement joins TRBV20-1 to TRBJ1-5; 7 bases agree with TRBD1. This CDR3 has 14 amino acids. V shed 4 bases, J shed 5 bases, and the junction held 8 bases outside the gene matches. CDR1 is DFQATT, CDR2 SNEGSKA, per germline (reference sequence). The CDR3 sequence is CSAKVWDSDQPQHF. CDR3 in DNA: TGCAGTGCTAAAGTATGGGACAGTGATCAGCCCCAGCATTTT.

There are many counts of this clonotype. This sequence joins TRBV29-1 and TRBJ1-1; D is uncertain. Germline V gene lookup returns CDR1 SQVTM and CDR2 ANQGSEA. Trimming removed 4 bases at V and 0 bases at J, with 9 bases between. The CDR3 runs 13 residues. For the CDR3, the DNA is TGCAGCGTTGTTCACAGTATGAACACTGAAGCTTTCTTT. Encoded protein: CSVVHSMNTEAFF.

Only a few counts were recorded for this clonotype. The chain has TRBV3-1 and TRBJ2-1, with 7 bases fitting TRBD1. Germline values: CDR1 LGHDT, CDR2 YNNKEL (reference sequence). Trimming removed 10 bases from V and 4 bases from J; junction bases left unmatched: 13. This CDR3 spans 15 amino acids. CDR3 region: CATYHGQVWYNEQFF. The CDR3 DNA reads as TGTGCCACCTACCATGGACAGGTTTGGTACAATGAGCAGTTCTTC.

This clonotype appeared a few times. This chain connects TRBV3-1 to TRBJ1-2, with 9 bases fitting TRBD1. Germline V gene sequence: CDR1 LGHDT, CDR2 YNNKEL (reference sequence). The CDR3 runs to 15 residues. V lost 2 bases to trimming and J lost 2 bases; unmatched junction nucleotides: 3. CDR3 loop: CASSQSDRGNYGYTF. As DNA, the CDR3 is TGTGCCAGCAGCCAATCGGACAGGGGAAACTATGGCTACACCTTC.

The CDR3 reads CASSLGQSGTEAFF. In nucleotides, the CDR3 is TGTGCCAGCTCACTTGGCCAGTCAGGCACTGAAGCTTTCTTT. The chain combines TRBV18 with TRBJ1-1; D is uncertain. This CDR3 comprises 14 residues. V dropped 4 bases and J dropped 4 bases, with 13 bases sitting between them. The germline gives CDR1 KGHSH, CDR2 LQKENI.

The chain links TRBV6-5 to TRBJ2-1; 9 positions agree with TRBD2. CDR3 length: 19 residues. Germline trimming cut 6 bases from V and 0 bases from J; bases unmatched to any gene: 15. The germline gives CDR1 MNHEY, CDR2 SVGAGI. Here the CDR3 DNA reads TGTGCCAGCAGCCCCTCGCCCCCGCCTAGCGGGATCTCCTACAATGAGCAGTTCTTC. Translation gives CASSPSPPPSGISYNEQFF.

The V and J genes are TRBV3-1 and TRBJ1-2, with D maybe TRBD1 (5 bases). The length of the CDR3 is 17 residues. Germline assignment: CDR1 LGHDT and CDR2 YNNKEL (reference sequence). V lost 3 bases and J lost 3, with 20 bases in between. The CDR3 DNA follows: TGTGCCAGCAGCCATTTCGCGCGCACGGGGGAAGACTATGGCTACACCTTC. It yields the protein CASSHFARTGEDYGYTF.

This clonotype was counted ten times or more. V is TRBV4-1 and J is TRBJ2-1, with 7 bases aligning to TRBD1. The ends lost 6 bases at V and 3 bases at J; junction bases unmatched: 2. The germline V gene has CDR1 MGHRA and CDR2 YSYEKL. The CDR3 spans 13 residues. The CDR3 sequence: CASRQGNYNEQFF. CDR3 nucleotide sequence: TGCGCCAGCAGACAGGGGAACTACAATGAGCAGTTCTTC.

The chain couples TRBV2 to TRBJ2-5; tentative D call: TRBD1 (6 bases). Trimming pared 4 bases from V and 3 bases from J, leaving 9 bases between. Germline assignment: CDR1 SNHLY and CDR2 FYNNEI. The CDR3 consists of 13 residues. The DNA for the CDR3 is TGTGCCAGCAGTGTGTACAGGGAAGAGACCCAGTACTTC. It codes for CASSVYREETQYF.

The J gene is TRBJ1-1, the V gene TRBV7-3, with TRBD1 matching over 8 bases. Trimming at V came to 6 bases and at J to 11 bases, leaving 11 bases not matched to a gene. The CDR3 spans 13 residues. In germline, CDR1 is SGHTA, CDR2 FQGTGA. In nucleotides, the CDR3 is TGTGCCAGCAGTAGAGACAGGGGAATAGAGGCTTTCTTT. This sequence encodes CASSRDRGIEAFF.

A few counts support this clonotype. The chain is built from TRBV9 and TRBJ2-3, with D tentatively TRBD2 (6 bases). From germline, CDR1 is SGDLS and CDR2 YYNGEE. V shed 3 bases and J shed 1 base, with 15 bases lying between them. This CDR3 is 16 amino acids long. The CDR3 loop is CASSAGGAVGTDTQYF. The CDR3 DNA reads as TGTGCCAGCAGCGCCGGGGGAGCGGTGGGCACAGATACGCAGTATTTT.

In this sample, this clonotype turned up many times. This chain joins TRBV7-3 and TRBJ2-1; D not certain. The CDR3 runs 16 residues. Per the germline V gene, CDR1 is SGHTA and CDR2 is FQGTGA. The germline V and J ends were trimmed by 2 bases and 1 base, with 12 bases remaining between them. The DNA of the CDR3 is TGTGCCAGCAGCTTATCGGGCAGAGCTTCCTACAATGAGCAGTTCTTC. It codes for CASSLSGRASYNEQFF.